These 12 T cell receptor beta chains share one sample of origin, sequenced in a study of CD8 T cells in Susac syndrome. Random hexamers were used to reverse transcribe the RNA input (about 0.45 to 1 ug). A single record per CDR3 protein comes from TCRdb applying MiXCR to the immunoSEQ multiplex PCR reads. The sample gives some 160,000 distinct CDR3 sequences, approximately 95% of which show up once; 0.15% to 0.2% is in the top ten. Sequencing was carried out using CD8+ T cells from PBMCs. Every receptor here comes from a human donor with multiple sclerosis.

The chain carries TRBV20-1 and TRBJ2-1; D remains ambiguous. This CDR3 is built from 14 residues. V gave up 4 bases and J gave up 5 bases, with 15 bases separating them. Germline loops: CDR1 DFQATT, CDR2 SNEGSKA (reference sequence). CDR3 amino acids: CSATVSGPHNEQFF. The DNA of the CDR3 is TGCAGTGCTACCGTTTCCGGCCCCCACAATGAGCAGTTCTTC.

This clonotype occurred once. The V and J genes are TRBV25-1 and TRBJ2-7; 9 nucleotides agree with TRBD2. The CDR3 consists of 16 residues. The V and J ends lost 4 bases and 1 base, in that order; junction bases with no gene match: 8. The germline V gene encodes CDR1 MGHDK and CDR2 SYGVNS. DNA of the CDR3: TGTGCCAGCAGTGGATTGGTAGCGGGAGTTTCCTACGAGCAGTACTTC. Protein sequence: CASSGLVAGVSYEQYF.

This chain joins TRBV4-1 and TRBJ2-5; D is possibly TRBD1 (5 bases). V lost 1 base and J 3 bases, leaving 12 bases between the germline ends. From germline, CDR1 is MGHRA and CDR2 YSYEKL. The CDR3 is 15 amino acids. In DNA, the CDR3 is TGCGCCAGCAGCCAAGTGAAGGGGCTTGAAGAGACCCAGTACTTC. Translated, it gives CASSQVKGLEETQYF.

The genes are TRBV2 and TRBJ1-1; D might be TRBD1 (6 bases). V shed 7 bases and J shed 3 bases, with 9 bases lying between them. The germline CDR1 and CDR2 sequences are SNHLY and FYNNEI. The CDR3 runs 12 residues. The DNA of the CDR3 is TGTGCCAGCATATGGGGGCACACTGAAGCTTTCTTT. It is translated as CASIWGHTEAFF.

The CDR3 region has the DNA TGCAGTGTCTATACAGGGGCATCGGAAGACACTGAAGCTTTCTTT. Protein: CSVYTGASEDTEAFF. This chain links TRBV20-1 with TRBJ1-1; 7 positions agree with TRBD1. With 7 bases clipped from V and 3 bases from J, the junction kept 14 bases outside the gene matches. Germline assignment: CDR1 DFQATT and CDR2 SNEGSKA (reference sequence). The CDR3 spans 15 residues.

The chain links TRBV6-6 to TRBJ2-5; no clear D. CDR1 MNHNY and CDR2 SVGAGI come from the germline V gene (reference sequence). The CDR3 is 14 residues long. Trimming took 5 bases from V and 10 from J, leaving 20 bases between them. CDR3 bases: TGTGCCAGCAGTACGAGGCTGATCCAAGAGGACCAGTACTTC. It specifies CASSTRLIQEDQYF.

This chain joins TRBV11-2 and TRBJ2-7; TRBD2 is a possible D gene (5 bases). Germline V CDR1 and CDR2: SGHAT, FQNNGV. The CDR3 is made up of 14 amino acids. V dropped 5 bases and J dropped 0 bases, with 11 bases sitting between them. For the CDR3, the DNA is TGTGCCAGCAGCCTTCGGGATAGCTCCTACGAGCAGTACTTC. It specifies CASSLRDSSYEQYF.

The chain has TRBV6-2 or TRBV6-3 and TRBJ2-7, with D tentatively TRBD2 (5 bases). V was trimmed by 5 bases and J by 5 bases, leaving 13 bases between them. This CDR3 has 13 amino acids. Germline assignment: CDR1 MNHEY and CDR2 SVGEGT. CDR3 DNA sequence: TGTGCCAGCAGTCTAGCCCTGGGAAACGAGCAGTACTTC. It is translated as CASSLALGNEQYF.

The V and J genes are TRBV29-1 and TRBJ2-1; 12 positions agree with TRBD2. V trimming: 5 bases; J trimming: 8 bases; junction bases outside the gene matches: 7. The CDR3 runs to 14 residues. Germline CDR1 reads SQVTM; CDR2 reads ANQGSEA. The CDR3 here is CSVHLAGGPYEQFF. DNA of the CDR3: TGCAGCGTTCATCTAGCGGGAGGGCCTTATGAGCAGTTCTTC.

The V and J genes are TRBV6-2 or TRBV6-3 and TRBJ1-2, with D perhaps TRBD1 (5 bases). The CDR3 consists of 13 residues. V was pared by 7 bases and J by 4 bases, with 13 bases between. CDR1 is MNHEY, CDR2 SVGEGT, per germline. The DNA for the CDR3 is TGTGCCAGCACCGAAGCCAGGGCCTATGGCTACACCTTC. Translation: CASTEARAYGYTF.

The gene calls are TRBV12-3 or TRBV12-4 and TRBJ2-1; TRBD2 matches at 10 bases. The CDR3 is 16 amino acids. V was clipped by 5 bases and J by 5 bases; unmatched bases: 9. The CDR3 DNA follows: TGTGCCAGCAGTCCCCCCGGGACTAGCGAGGACAATGAGCAGTTCTTC. Translated, it gives CASSPPGTSEDNEQFF.

This sequence joins TRBV15 and TRBJ2-7, with D possibly being TRBD1 (6 bases). V lost 0 bases and J lost 1, with 16 bases in between. The germline V gene has CDR1 LNHNV and CDR2 YYDKDF (reference sequence). The length of the CDR3 is 17 residues. The CDR3 nucleotides are TGTGCCACCAGCAGAGATCGCAACAGGGATAGTTCCTACGAGCAGTACTTC. This gives the protein CATSRDRNRDSSYEQYF.